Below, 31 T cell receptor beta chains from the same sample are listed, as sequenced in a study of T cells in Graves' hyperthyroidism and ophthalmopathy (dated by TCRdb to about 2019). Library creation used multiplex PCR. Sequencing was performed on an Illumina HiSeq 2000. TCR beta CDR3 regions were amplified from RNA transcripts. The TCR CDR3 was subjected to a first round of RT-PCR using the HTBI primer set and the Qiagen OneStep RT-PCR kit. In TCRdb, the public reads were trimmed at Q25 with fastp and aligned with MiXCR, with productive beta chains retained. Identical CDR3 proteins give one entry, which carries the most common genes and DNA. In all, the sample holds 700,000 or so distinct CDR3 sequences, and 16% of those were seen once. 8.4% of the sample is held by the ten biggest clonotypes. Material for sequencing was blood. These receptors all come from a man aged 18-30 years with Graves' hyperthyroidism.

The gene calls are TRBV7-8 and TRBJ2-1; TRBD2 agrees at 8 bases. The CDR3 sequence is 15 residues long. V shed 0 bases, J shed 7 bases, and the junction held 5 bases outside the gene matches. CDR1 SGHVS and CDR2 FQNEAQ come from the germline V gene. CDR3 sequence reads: CASSLAAGGVNEQFF. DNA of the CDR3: TGTGCCAGCAGCTTAGCGGCGGGAGGTGTTAATGAGCAGTTCTTC.

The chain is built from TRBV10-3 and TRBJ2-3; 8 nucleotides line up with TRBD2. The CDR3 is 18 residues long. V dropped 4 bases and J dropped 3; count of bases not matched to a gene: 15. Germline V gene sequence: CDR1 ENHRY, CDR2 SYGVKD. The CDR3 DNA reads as TGTGCCATCAGTGCTTCTCCGGGACTAGAAGACAGAACAGATACGCAGTATTTT. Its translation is CAISASPGLEDRTDTQYF.

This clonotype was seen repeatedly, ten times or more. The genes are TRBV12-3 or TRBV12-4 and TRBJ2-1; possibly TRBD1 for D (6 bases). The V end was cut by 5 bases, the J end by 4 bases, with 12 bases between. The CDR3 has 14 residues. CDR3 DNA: TGTGCCAGCAGTCACTCGACAGGTTACAATGAGCAGTTCTTC. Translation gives CASSHSTGYNEQFF.

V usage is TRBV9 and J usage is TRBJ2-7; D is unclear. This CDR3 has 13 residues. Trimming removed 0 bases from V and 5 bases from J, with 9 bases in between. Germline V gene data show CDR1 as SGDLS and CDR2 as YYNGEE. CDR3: CASSVDRGDEQYF. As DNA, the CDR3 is TGTGCCAGCAGCGTAGATAGAGGAGACGAGCAGTACTTC. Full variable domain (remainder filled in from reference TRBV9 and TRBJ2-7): DSGVTQTPKHLITATGQRVTLRCSPRSGDLSVYWYQQSLDQGLQFLIQYYNGEERAKGNILERFSAQQFPDLHSELNLSSLELGDSALYFCASSVDRGDEQYFGPGTRLTVT.

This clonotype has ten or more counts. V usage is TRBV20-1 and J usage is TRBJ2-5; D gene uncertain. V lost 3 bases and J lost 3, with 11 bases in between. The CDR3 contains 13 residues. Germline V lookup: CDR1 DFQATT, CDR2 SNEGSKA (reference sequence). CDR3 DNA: TGCAGTGCTAGGCTGGGCAGCGAAGAGACCCAGTACTTC. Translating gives CSARLGSEETQYF.

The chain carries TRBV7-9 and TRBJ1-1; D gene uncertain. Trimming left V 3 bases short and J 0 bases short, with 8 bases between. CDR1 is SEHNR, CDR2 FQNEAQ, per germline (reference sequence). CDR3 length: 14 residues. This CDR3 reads CASSFSQLNTEAFF. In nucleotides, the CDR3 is TGTGCCAGCAGCTTTAGTCAGTTGAACACTGAAGCTTTCTTT. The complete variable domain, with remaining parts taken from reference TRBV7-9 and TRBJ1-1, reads DTGVSQNPRHKITKRGQNVTFRCDPISEHNRLYWYRQTLGQGPEFLTYFQNEAQLEKSRLLSDRFSAERPKGSFSTLEIQRTEQGDSAMYLCASSFSQLNTEAFFGQGTRLTVV.

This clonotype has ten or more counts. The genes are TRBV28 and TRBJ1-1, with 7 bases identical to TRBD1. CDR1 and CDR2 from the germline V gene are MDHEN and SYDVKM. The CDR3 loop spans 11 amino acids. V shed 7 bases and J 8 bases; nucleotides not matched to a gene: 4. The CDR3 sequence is CASTTGAEAFF. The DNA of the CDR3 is TGTGCCAGCACTACAGGGGCGGAAGCTTTCTTT.

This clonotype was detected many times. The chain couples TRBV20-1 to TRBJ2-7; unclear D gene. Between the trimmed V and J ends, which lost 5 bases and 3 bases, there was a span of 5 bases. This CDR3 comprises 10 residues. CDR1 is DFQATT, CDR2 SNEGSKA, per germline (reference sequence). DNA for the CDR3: TGCAGTGCTGGGGACTACGAGCAGTACTTC. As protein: CSAGDYEQYF.

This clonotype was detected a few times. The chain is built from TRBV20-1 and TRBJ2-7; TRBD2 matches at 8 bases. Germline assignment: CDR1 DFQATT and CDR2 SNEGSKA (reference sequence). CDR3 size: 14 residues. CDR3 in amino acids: CRPGGRVSSYEQYF. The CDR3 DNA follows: TGCAGACCGGGGGGGAGGGTCAGCTCCTACGAGCAGTACTTC.

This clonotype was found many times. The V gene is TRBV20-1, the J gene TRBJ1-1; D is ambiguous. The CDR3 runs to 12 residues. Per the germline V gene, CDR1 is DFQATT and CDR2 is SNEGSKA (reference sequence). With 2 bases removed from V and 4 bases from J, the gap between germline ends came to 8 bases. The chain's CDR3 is CSARLHSTEAFF. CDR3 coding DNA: TGCAGTGCTAGACTACATAGCACTGAAGCTTTCTTT.

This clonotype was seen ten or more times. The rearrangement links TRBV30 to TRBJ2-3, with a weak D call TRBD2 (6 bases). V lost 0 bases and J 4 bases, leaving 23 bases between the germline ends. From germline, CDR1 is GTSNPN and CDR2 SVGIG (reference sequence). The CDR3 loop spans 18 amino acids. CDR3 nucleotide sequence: TGTGCCTGGAGTGTAATCCAGGGAGGAGCATGGTTCGCAGATACGCAGTATTTT. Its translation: CAWSVIQGGAWFADTQYF.

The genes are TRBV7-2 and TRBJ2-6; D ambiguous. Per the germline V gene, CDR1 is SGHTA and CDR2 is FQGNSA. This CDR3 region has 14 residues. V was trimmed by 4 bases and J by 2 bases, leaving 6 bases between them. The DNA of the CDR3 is TGTGCCAGCAGCTCACGAGCTGGGGCCAACGTCCTGACTTTC. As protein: CASSSRAGANVLTF. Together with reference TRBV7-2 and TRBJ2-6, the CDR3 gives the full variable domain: GAGVSQSPSNKVTEKGKDVELRCDPISGHTALYWYRQSLGQGLEFLIYFQGNSAPDKSGLPSDRFSAERTGGSVSTLTIQRTQQEDSAVYLCASSSRAGANVLTFGAGSRLTVL.

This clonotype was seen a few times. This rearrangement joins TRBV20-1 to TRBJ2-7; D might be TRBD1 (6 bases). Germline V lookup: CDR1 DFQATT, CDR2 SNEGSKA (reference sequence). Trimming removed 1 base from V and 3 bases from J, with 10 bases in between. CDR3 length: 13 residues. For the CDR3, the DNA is TGCAGTGCTAGAGGGACAGCATACTACGAGCAGTACTTC. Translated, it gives CSARGTAYYEQYF.

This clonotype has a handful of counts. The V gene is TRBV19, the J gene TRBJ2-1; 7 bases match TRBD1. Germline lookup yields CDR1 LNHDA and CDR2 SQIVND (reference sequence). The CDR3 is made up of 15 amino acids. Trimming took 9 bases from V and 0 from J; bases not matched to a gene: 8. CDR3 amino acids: CASSIGGLSYNEQFF. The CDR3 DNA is TGTGCCAGCAGCATAGGGGGCCTCTCCTACAATGAGCAGTTCTTC.

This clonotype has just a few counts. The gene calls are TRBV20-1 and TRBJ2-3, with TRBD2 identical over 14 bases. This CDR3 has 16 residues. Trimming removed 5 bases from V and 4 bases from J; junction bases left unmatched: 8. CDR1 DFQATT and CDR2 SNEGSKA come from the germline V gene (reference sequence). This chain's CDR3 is CSAPGTSGRGPDTQYF. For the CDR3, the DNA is TGCAGTGCTCCCGGGACTAGCGGGAGAGGCCCAGATACGCAGTATTTT.

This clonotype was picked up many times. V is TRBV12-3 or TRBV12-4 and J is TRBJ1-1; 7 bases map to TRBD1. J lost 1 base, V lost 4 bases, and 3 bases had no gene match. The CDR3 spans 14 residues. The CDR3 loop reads CASSSRTGNTEAFF. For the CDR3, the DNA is TGTGCCAGCAGTTCACGGACAGGGAACACTGAAGCTTTCTTT.

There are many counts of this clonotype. The CDR3 bases are TGTGCCAGCTCGAAGACCTTTTATGGCTACACCTTC. It is translated as CASSKTFYGYTF. V is TRBV28 and J is TRBJ1-2, with D unresolved. Germline V gene sequence: CDR1 MDHEN, CDR2 SYDVKM. Trimming took 8 bases from V and 5 from J, leaving 12 bases between them. The CDR3 has 12 residues.

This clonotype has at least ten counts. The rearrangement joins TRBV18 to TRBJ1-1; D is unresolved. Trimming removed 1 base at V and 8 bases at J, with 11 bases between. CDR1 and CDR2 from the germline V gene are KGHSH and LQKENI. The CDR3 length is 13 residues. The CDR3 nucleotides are TGTGCCAGCTCACCACTGATACAACTCGAAGCTTTCTTT. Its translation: CASSPLIQLEAFF.

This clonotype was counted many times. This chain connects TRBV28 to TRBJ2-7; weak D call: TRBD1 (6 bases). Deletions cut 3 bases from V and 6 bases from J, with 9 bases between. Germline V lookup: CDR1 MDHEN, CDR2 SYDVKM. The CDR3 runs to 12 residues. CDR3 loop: CASSFAGAEQYF. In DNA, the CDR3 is TGTGCCAGCAGTTTCGCAGGGGCCGAGCAGTACTTC.

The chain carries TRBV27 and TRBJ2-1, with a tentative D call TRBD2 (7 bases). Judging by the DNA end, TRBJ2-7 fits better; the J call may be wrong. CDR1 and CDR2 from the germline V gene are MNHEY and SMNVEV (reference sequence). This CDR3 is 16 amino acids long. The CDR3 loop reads CASSSLGGRRHNEQYF. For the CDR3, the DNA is TGTGCCAGCAGTTCGCTCGGGGGGCGCAGACACAATGAGCAGTACTTC.

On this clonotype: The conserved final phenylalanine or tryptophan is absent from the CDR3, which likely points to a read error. In DNA, the CDR3 is TGTGCCAGCAGCACCTCTTTGGACAGGGATAATTCACCCCTCCACTCT. This translates into CASSTSLDRDNSPLHS. The chain joins TRBV9 to TRBJ1-6; 8 bases fit TRBD1. The germline gives CDR1 SGDLS, CDR2 YYNGEE. V dropped 4 bases and J dropped 5; count of bases not matched to a gene: 8. The CDR3 has 16 residues.

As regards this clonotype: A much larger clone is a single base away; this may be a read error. CDR3 sequence reads: CVSKTSANTGELFF. The DNA of the CDR3 is TGTGTCAGCAAGACTAGCGCGAACACCGGGGAGCTGTTTTTT. The chain combines TRBV28 with TRBJ2-2, with 8 bases lining up with TRBD2. CDR3 length: 14 amino acids. Germline assignment: CDR1 MDHEN and CDR2 SYDVKM. Filled out from reference TRBV28 and TRBJ2-2, the complete variable domain reads DVKVTQSSRYLVKRTGEKVFLECVQDMDHENMFWYRQDPGLGLRLIYFSYDVKMKEKGDIPEGYSVSREKKERFSLILESASTNQTSMYLCVSKTSANTGELFFGEGSRLTVL.

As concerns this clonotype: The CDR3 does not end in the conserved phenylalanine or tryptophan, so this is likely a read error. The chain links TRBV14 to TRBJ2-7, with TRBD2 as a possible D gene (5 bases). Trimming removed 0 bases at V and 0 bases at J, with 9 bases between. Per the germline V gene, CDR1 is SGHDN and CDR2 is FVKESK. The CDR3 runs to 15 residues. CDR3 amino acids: CASSQESLGSYEQYL. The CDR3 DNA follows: TGTGCCAGCAGCCAAGAGTCACTAGGCTCCTACGAGCAGTACCTC.

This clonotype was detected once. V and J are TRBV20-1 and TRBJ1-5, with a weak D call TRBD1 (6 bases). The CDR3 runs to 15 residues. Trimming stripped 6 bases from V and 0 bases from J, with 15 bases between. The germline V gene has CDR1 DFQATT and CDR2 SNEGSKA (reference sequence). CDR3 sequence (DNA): TGCAGTGCCTCCGGGACACTAAATAGCAATCAGCCCCAGCATTTT. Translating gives CSASGTLNSNQPQHF.

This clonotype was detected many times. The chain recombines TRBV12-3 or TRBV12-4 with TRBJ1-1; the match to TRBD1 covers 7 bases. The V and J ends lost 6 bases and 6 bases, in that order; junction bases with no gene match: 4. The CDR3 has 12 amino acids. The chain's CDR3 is CASRTGYAEAFF. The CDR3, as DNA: TGTGCCAGCAGGACAGGGTATGCTGAAGCTTTCTTT.

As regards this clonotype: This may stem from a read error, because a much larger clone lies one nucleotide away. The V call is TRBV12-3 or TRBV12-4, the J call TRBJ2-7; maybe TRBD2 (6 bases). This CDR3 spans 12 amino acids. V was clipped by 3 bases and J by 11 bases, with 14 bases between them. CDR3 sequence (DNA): TGTGCCAGCAGTTTTGGGGGAAGGGAGGAGTACTTC. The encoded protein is CASSFGGREEYF.

The CDR3 nucleotides read TGCAGCGTTGAATTAGGTACAGGGGCACTCACCGGGGAGCTGTTTTTT. It encodes CSVELGTGALTGELFF. The chain uses TRBV29-1 and TRBJ2-2; 7 bases agree with TRBD1. V trimming: 2 bases; J trimming: 4 bases; junction bases outside the gene matches: 10. There are 16 residues in the CDR3. Germline V gene lookup returns CDR1 SQVTM and CDR2 ANQGSEA.

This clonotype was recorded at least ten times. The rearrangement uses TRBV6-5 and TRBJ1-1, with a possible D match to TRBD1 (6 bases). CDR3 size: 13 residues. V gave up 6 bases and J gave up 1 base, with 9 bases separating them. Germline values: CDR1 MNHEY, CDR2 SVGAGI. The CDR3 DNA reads TGTGCCAGCAGCCAACAGGGGAACACTGAAGCTTTCTTT. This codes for CASSQQGNTEAFF.

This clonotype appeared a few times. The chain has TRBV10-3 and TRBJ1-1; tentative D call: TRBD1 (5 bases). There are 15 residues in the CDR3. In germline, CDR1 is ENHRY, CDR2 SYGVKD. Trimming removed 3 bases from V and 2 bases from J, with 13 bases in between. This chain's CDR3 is CAISDGGAGNTEAFF. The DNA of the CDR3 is TGTGCCATCAGTGACGGAGGGGCAGGAAACACTGAAGCTTTCTTT.

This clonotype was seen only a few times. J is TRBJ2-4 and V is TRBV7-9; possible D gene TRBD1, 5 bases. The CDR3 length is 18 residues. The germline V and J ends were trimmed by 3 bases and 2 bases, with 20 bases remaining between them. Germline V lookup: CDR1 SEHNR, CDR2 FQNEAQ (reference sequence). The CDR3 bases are TGTGCCAGCAGCTTTTCAGGGAATCCCCTTGGGACCAAAAACATTCAGTACTTC. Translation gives CASSFSGNPLGTKNIQYF.

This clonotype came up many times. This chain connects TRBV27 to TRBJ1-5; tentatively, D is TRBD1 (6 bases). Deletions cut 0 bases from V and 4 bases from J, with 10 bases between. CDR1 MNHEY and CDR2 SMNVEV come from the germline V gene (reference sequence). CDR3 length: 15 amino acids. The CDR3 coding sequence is TGTGCCAGCAGTTTATCACAGGGTAGGAATCAGCCCCAGCATTTT. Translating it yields CASSLSQGRNQPQHF.